A selection of T cell receptor beta chains follows, all from one sample in a study of T-cell reconstitution after alpha-beta-depleted transplantation in children. TCRdb re-called the PCR reads through MiXCR, storing one row per CDR3 protein. The table has around 600,000 distinct CDR3 sequences, over 15% seen once. Source: PBMCs from the stem cell graft donor, taken from the stem cell graft. All receptors come from a human donor who donated a stem cell graft to a child with acute myeloid leukemia. CDR3s include the opening cysteine and the closing phenylalanine or tryptophan. A D gene is named only where the DNA matches it firmly. Size tells how often a clone was seen (once, few, many) or the class of an expanded clone, and some rows leave it out.

v_gene	d_gene	j_gene	abundance	CDR3nt	CDR3aa
TRBV12-3/TRBV12-4	TRBD1	TRBJ2-2	many	TGTGCCAGCAGTCGACAGGGGTCAAGCGGGGAGCTGTTTTTT	CASSRQGSSGELFF
TRBV7-9	TRBD1	TRBJ2-7	.	TGTGCCAGCAGCCCAGACAGGGCCAGCGACGAGCAGTACTTC	CASSPDRASDEQYF
TRBV20-1	TRBD2	TRBJ2-3	.	TGCAGTGCTAGAGCGCCGCGGGCGGGGGGATTCGATACGCAGTATTTT	CSARAPRAGGFDTQYF
TRBV29-1	TRBD1	TRBJ2-1	.	TGCAGCGTTTTTGGACAGGGGGCGCGCTTTGACCAGTTCTTC	CSVFGQGARFDQFF
TRBV20-1	.	TRBJ1-6	many	TGCAGTGTCTCGGGACTCCAAAATTCACCCCTCCACTTT	CSVSGLQNSPLHF
TRBV7-2	TRBD1	TRBJ2-3	many	TGTGCCAGCAGCTTAGTGGGACAGAGCACAGATACGCAGTATTTT	CASSLVGQSTDTQYF
TRBV12-3/TRBV12-4	TRBD2	TRBJ2-3	.	TGTGCCTTCTGTTTTGTACTAGCGGGGGGGCAACCGGTAGATACGCAGTATTTT	CAFCFVLAGGQPVDTQYF
TRBV6-1	.	TRBJ2-4	.	TGTGCCAGCAGTGAACCCGGTCTCGGCAAAAACATTCAGTACTTC	CASSEPGLGKNIQYF
TRBV5-1	.	TRBJ1-2	.	TGCGCCAGCAGCGCCGGGACAATTGGCTACACCTTC	CASSAGTIGYTF
TRBV7-9	.	TRBJ1-2	.	TGTGCCAGCAGCTTAGTTGGGAGGCAGCTCTATGACTACACCTTC	CASSLVGRQLYDYTF
TRBV7-6	.	TRBJ2-5	.	TGTGCCAGCAGCCACCCACGGGAGAAGACCCAGTACTTC	CASSHPREKTQYF
TRBV7-9	.	TRBJ2-5	.	TGTGCCAGCAGCTTGGTCAGGGCAGAGACCCAGTACTTC	CASSLVRAETQYF
TRBV12-3/TRBV12-4	TRBD2	TRBJ2-5	many	TGTGCCAGCAGCCGGATTTCTAGCGGGAAGTACCAAGAGACCCAGTACTTC	CASSRISSGKYQETQYF
TRBV5-1	.	TRBJ1-1	once	TGCGCCAGCAGCTTGGACTCGGGGGTAGAAGCTTTCTTT	CASSLDSGVEAFF